This entry features one TCR beta chain sequence. The sample holds a few counts of this clone. Its cognate antigen has yet to be identified. No quality values exist for individual bases; no much larger clone is one base distant. The data stem from a study of cytomegalovirus exposure and HLA in healthy donors (dated by TCRdb to 2015 to 2018). Describing the broader study: In an earlier analysis of 587 of the donors, approximately 260 Gb of sequence data and 120 million or so unique TCR beta sequences from roughly 180 million T cells were reported. The study used immunosequencing to profile the T cell repertoires of approximately 640 subjects and linked those repertoires to cytomegalovirus serostatus. Genome-wide SNP genotypes for about 55% of the roughly 670 donors were used in a later genetic analysis, which treated that subset as a discovery cohort. The study was designed to test whether signatures of past pathogen exposure could be identified by cataloging public T cell receptors. Every repertoire in the discovery cohort had been generated on one and the same sequencing platform. Roughly 300 gigabases of sequencing data and 70 million to 100 million unique TCR sequences made up an early release that covered 500 to 650 HLA-typed donors. In a later analysis, previously published TCR beta repertoires from hundreds of donors were re-analyzed and high-resolution HLA genotyping was added so that TCR occurrence patterns could be studied. Of the approximately 400 genotyped donors, 81% were placed in the genetic ancestry cluster associated with self-reported Caucasian donors. Alongside the repertoire data, information on donor age, sex, ethnicity and CMV serostatus was compiled. To decide whether each TCR beta V gene segment behaved as functional or pseudogenic, an earlier analysis of some 600 of the donors relied on high-throughput TCR beta sequencing. Along with the approximately 700-subject first cohort, a separate validation cohort of over a hundred different subjects was used. HLA typing included class I and class II loci at four-digit resolution. On average, around 200,000 unique TCR beta nucleotide sequences were sequenced per donor among a few hundred genotyped donors of the cohort, with 15% to 20% of those sequences being non-productive. Typing coverage differed by locus: A, B, C, DRB1 and DQB1 were typed in roughly 620-630 donors, DQA1 in 522, DPA1 in over 600, and DPB1 in just under 480. Because of strong linkage in the cohort, five DR-DQ haplotypes were treated as single units for association and clustering. Rather than using new phenotypic data, the later analysis identified candidate immune exposures from TCR beta sequences and from how often those sequences occurred across donors. The study combined high-throughput TCR immunosequencing, statistical association of individual TCRs with disease status, and machine learning to predict cytomegalovirus infection status.

Library method: the immunoSEQ multiplex PCR assay. For the multiplex PCR, a mixture combining 60 forward primers for TCR Vbeta segments and 13 reverse primers for TCR Jbeta segments was used. The CDR3 region of rearranged TCR beta genes was amplified from genomic DNA with a multiplex PCR assay. On the Illumina HiSeq System, the amplified TCR beta libraries were sequenced as 87-base-pair reads. As for the original processing: In a later analysis, tens of millions of unique TCR beta chains were counted across the roughly 610 repertoires, and roughly 11 million of these chains were shared by at least two donors. A nearest-neighbor algorithm error-corrected the raw reads and collapsed the reads into unique sequences, merging closely related sequences to remove PCR and sequencing errors. V, D and J gene segments were assigned by aligning CDR3 sequences to IMGT reference sequences. Each retained sequence needed at least a six-nucleotide match to both a V gene segment and a J gene segment. Rearrangements were called productive when the CDR3 lacked stop codons and stayed in frame with V and J; all others were non-productive. Following IMGT convention, CDR3 was defined as the stretch from the second conserved V-encoded cysteine up to the conserved J-encoded phenylalanine. Sequences without an unambiguous match to a single V gene segment were excluded from the earlier analysis of almost 600 of the donors. An earlier analysis of fewer than 750 of the donors called V segments functional above 56.7% productive rearrangements and segregating when the between-donor standard deviation exceeded 5%. A statistical classification framework was developed to diagnose cytomegalovirus status using the catalog of TCR beta chain sequences. In a later analysis, TCR nucleotide sequences were compared against IMGT/GENE-DB human TR gene sequences so that V and J genes could be assigned. The TCRdist pipeline was used in a later analysis to assign CDR3 sequences and most-parsimonious VDJ recombination scenarios. In a later analysis, each TCR beta chain was defined by its CDR3 amino acid sequence together with its V-gene family, and reads without a unique V-gene family were excluded. In a later analysis, around 600 highly shared, low-generation-probability nucleotide sequences were removed to address suspected cross-contamination and a sequencing artifact. A later analysis calculated a clonal expansion index for each public chain from normalized within-repertoire ranks of inferred template counts. In a later analysis, generation probabilities were computed using a VDJ recombination model fitted to out-of-frame rearrangements, and the results were checked against IGoR. In a later analysis, TCR-TCR, TCR-HLA and TCR-CMV co-occurrence was scored with hypergeometric tests, and a repertoire-size bias correction was applied to TCR pairs. A later analysis estimated false discovery rates by permuting HLA or CMV assignments 20 times. In a later analysis, co-occurring TCRs were grouped using DBSCAN, and TCRdist sequence similarity was added for clustering within HLA-allele-positive subsets. Repertoires with fewer than 30,000 or more than 120,000 public chains, plus five repertoires with anomalous nucleotide sharing, were excluded from co-occurrence clustering. The clones in this table, taken by TCRdb from immuneACCESS, are in-frame only. Not every clone is retained; where verified, under half of the shortfall comes from an unresolved V gene, and the cause of the rest is unknown. Clonal size and the V and J genes are those of that table, whereas D and trimming came from the DNA. The sample records around 150,000 clones, around 80% of which are singletons. The biggest ten clones account for 6.3% of the sample.

From cysteine to phenylalanine, the CDR3 is 14 amino acids long. The kept DNA is CDR3 alone, 42 bases in frame from the first base. The germline V gene (reference sequence) supplies CDR1 LNHNV and CDR2 YYDKDF. Between the V and J ends, shortened by 0 bases and 4 bases respectively, the junction contains 9 bases. Results and caveats for the whole study, not just this receptor: Compared with equally common non-associated chains, HLA-associated TCR beta chains in a later analysis were more clonally expanded and had lower generation probabilities. Presence/absence analyses assumed roughly uniform sequencing depth across donors, an assumption that may not hold. In a later genetic analysis, a missense DCLRE1C variant was associated with V-gene and J-gene trimming of TCR beta chains, and the association was replicated in an independent cohort. In vitro tests confirmed that three of the cytomegalovirus-associated TCR beta chains recognize cytomegalovirus antigens. An earlier analysis of some 590 of the donors showed that most TCR beta V segments appeared in productive rearrangements either about 87% or about 30% of the time, which broadly matched IMGT annotations. A later analysis reported that several top co-occurrence clusters appeared linked to parvovirus B19, influenza, CMV and Epstein-Barr virus. A later analysis found that TCR association rates varied across HLA loci, with DRB1 alleles showing the most associated TCRs and HLA-C alleles the fewest. The classifier was reported to diagnose cytomegalovirus status with high specificity and sensitivity in both the original and validation cohorts. Because HLA typing was unavailable for some donors at each locus, only the typed subset was used in association tests. When HLA alleles, especially DR and DQ, strongly co-occurred, attributing TCR associations to individual alleles was difficult. Some IMGT-functional V segments, including TRBV6-2 and TRBV6-3, could not be told apart with the 87-base-pair reads, so those segments were excluded. Linkage disequilibrium might explain the correlated functional status among segregating V segments, but an unknown experimental factor could not be excluded. The authors suggested that the approach could potentially be extended to other disease states and immunological phenotypes. For the cohort, immune exposure information was limited to CMV serostatus. Most CMV-associated TCR beta chains appeared to be HLA-restricted in a later analysis, and the HLA associations seemed to be driven largely by CMV exposure. Because counts were too low, some 16 rarely observed V segments, including chromosome 9 orphons, were excluded from the earlier analysis of 587 of the donors. A further reported finding was that TCR beta sequences accurately predicted the HLA-A and HLA-B alleles for most subjects in the first cohort. In a later genetic analysis, fewer N-insertions in productive TCRs were reported among donors in an Asian-associated ancestry cluster than the approximately 710-donor mean. In the study, some 160 TCR beta chains were listed as associated with cytomegalovirus. Across donors, most TCR sequences were observed very rarely, whereas some public TCRs were present in many individuals. Specific HLA alleles were associated with 18,000 or so TCR beta sequences at a false discovery rate of 0.05 in a later analysis. Only TCR beta chains were sequenced in this cohort, and the absence of alpha or paired-chain data limited detectable features. A cluster of highly shared sequence variants was judged likely to represent a technical artifact of the sequencing pipeline.

The cohort comprised approximately 700 healthy bone marrow donors. All cohort members were sampled while nominally healthy, although unrecorded immune exposures were likely present. The donor tested CMV seropositive and was one of the 289 seropositive cohort members. Every donor gave a peripheral blood sample, and the peripheral blood mononuclear cells from that sample were used for TCR beta sequencing. The Qiagen DNeasy Blood Extraction Kit was used to extract genomic DNA from the blood cell samples. Recombination linked TRBV15 to TRBJ1-2; the D gene cannot be resolved reliably. The specimen sequenced was PBMCs. The receptor comes from a male donor in good health and CMV-seropositive. The CDR3 sequence is CATSREKQLYGYTF. The DNA sequence is TGTGCCACCAGCAGAGAGAAACAGCTCTATGGCTACACCTTC.